A single TCR beta chain is shown here with its context. No antigen is known for it. A universal primer site was created by template switching, with the cDNA bearing unique molecular identifiers. TCRdb analysed the 5' RACE reads with MiXCR anew, one entry per CDR3 protein. This table holds more than 400,000 distinct CDR3 sequences, about 15% found once. This entry comes from a study of identical twins. Study conclusions and caveats: Its conclusions, products of cross-sectional statistical analysis, did not come from following the same donors.

All donors were healthy, and all were Caucasian. The same sample was also studied in work on yellow fever vaccine responses in identical twins. That source reports: Reportedly, the response of twins' T cells to the vaccine seemed partly convergent, partly personalized.

This sequence was found in a woman aged 18 to 35 in good health. The sample consisted of CD4+ T cells sorted from blood.

The CDR3 region is CSVAYGEKLFF. The DNA of the CDR3 is TGCAGCGTTGCTTACGGGGAAAAACTGTTTTTT. J is TRBJ1-4 and V is TRBV29-1; D not certain. CDR3 length equals 11 residues. Germline V gene lookup returns CDR1 SQVTM and CDR2 ANQGSEA. The germline V and J ends were trimmed by 4 bases and 8 bases, with 8 bases remaining between them.